The TCR beta chain described here comes from a study of tissue T cells after allogeneic stem cell transplantation (dated by TCRdb to about 2022). In terms of the full investigation: Over an approximately three-year period, a research-autopsy study prospectively enrolled 6 or 7 adult allo-HCT recipients who had steroid-refractory GVHD. Using research autopsies of patients with and without GVHD, plus mouse models of GVHD, the study profiled TCR beta repertoires across many tissues. For viably preserved blood and marrow, CD3+ T cells were flow-sorted when cell numbers permitted, and smaller samples went directly to DNA extraction. The human part of the study was a prospective observational study with no blinding and no randomization. Pre-transplant PBMCs, which were of recipient origin, were available from roughly 5 GVHD patients. Every GVHD patient had gastrointestinal GVHD and was given several lines of GVHD-directed therapy, and a few of the GVHD patients also had skin involvement. Every GVHD patient got a graft from a donor, with four grafts unmodified and three CD34-selected to deplete T cells.

The sample's time point label is to be understood as: recipient (host-origin) PBMCs collected before allo-HCT. The germline V gene supplies CDR1 SGHTA and CDR2 FQGTGA. Measured from the cysteine to the phenylalanine, the CDR3 is 16 residues long. Only CDR3 DNA is held: 48 bases, read in frame from base 1. The germline V end is reduced by 5 bases and the J end by 4 bases; junction bases left unmatched: 5. Study-wide findings and limitations: The patient cohort was small and varied clinically, and sampling depth was recognized as a limitation. The study did not determine which tissue TCRs were alloreactive or antigen-specific, and some clones might have been persisting host cells. Only a few T cell clones appeared in more than one patient, yet motif-based clustering showed tissue-specific repertoire signatures that were shared between patients. Within patients, how anatomically similar tissues were was a major factor shaping TCR repertoire composition, regardless of disease or transplant status. Blood and spleen T cells captured only a limited portion of the TCR repertoire detected in tissues, in both patients and mice.

Library prep was done by the immunoSEQ multiplex PCR assay. Adaptive Biotechnologies performed the TCRbeta CDR3 sequencing at survey depth and reported CDR3 sequences, V/J genes, productive frequency and template counts. Amplification of TCR beta CDR3 regions was performed from genomic DNA rather than from RNA. The source study handled its data this way. Jensen-Shannon divergence was used to quantify pairwise repertoire overlap between tissues, with a value of 1 meaning complete divergence and a value of 0 meaning identical repertoires. Tissues were grouped by single-linkage agglomerative hierarchical clustering of pairwise JSD values, and the clustering results were shown as dendrograms. GLIPH2 was run on all patient samples with simulation_depth 1000, kmer_min_depth 3 and cdr3_length_cutoff 8, and groups with more than two unique CDR3s were retained. A standardized tissue-overlap score was generated by extrapolating Jaccard GLIPH-group overlap across patients to a standard repertoire size of 1000 clones. Linear mixed-effect models, with tissue as a fixed effect and individual as a random effect, were used to test how diversity related to clinical or experimental variables. TCRdb took over this immuneACCESS table, retaining in-frame rearrangements with V and J assigned. Such tables are incomplete; in checked studies, under half of the missing clones stem from an unresolved V gene, and the remainder is unexplained. That table furnishes V, J and clone size, whereas the DNA furnished D and trimming. The sample records some 28,000 clones, around 86% of which are singletons. About 3.5% of the sample rests with the top ten.

This clone occurred once. Its antigen remains unidentified. The record has no base qualities; no much larger clone is one base away. The rearranged segments are TRBV7-3 and TRBJ2-1; 13 bases in the junction line up with TRBD2. Sequences were derived from blood, sampled before transplantation. The sequence was obtained from a woman between 18 and 55 years old who later had graft-versus-host disease after an allogeneic stem cell transplant. The CDR3 region: CASSPGTSGDYNEQFF. The nucleotide sequence reads as follows: TGTGCCAGCAGCCCAGGGACTAGCGGGGATTACAATGAGCAGTTCTTC.